This T cell receptor (beta chain) was captured in a study of post-analysis software for immune sequencing data. Germline V gives CDR1 MNHEY, CDR2 SVGAGI. V was cut by 5 bases and J by 1 base, with 12 bases left in between. CDR3 size: 14 residues. cDNA libraries for TCR beta contained unique molecular identifiers. TCRdb called the PCR reads again in MiXCR, with one record for every CDR3 protein. The table shows about 160,000 distinct CDR3 sequences, with about 34% occurring only once. This clonotype was observed a handful of times. Its target is unknown. Study outcomes and limitations: Four or five TRBV segments, including TRBV5-6, TRBV5-1 and TRBV20-1, were more frequent in patients than controls.

The sequence came from a girl under 18 with multiple sclerosis. This sequence joins TRBV6-5 and TRBJ2-7; a weak D match, TRBD2 (7 bases). The specimen was blood, collected after autologous hematopoietic stem cell transplantation. This CDR3 reads CASSVGGASYEQYF. The CDR3 region has the DNA TGTGCCAGCAGTGTGGGGGGGGCGTCCTACGAGCAGTACTTC.